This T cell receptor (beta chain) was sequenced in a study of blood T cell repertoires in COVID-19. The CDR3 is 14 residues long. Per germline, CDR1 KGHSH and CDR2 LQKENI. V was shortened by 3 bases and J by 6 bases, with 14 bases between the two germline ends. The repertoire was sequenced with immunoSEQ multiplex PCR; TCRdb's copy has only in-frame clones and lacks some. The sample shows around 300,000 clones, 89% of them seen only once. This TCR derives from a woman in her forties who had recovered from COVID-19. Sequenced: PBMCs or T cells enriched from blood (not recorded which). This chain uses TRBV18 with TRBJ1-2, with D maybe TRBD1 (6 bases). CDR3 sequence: CASSPKTGNDGYTF. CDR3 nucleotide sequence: TGTGCCAGCTCACCGAAAACAGGGAACGATGGCTACACCTTC. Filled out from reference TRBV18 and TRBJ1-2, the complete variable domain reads NAGVMQNPRHLVRRRGQEARLRCSPMKGHSHVYWYRQLPEEGLKFMVYLQKENIIDESGMPKERFSAEFPKEGPSILRIQQVVRGDSAAYFCASSPKTGNDGYTFGSGTRLTVV.